The 29 T cell receptor beta chains below were found in one sample sequenced in a study of T-cell reconstitution after alpha-beta-depleted transplantation in children (dated by TCRdb to 2016 to 2017). Libraries were built with PCR. The instrument given in TCRdb is Illumina HiSeq 2500. TCR libraries were prepared with molecular barcoding, using unique molecular identifiers to normalize TCRbeta repertoire quantification. The public reads were reprocessed in TCRdb via fastp at Q25 and MiXCR, keeping in-frame beta chains. Every CDR3 protein is listed once, alongside the most common genes and DNA of its rows. In this sample the table shows hundreds of thousands of distinct CDR3 sequences, around 15% of which occur a single time. Less than 30% of the sample comes from the top ten. The sample's treatment or condition, from its label and the paper: allogeneic hematopoietic cell transplantation with graft depleted of TCRalphabeta T cells and CD19 B cells.

The material sequenced was PBMCs, mostly from graft donor cells, taken 360 days after TCRalphabeta/CD19-depleted stem cell transplant. These receptors all stem from a boy under three years old who had a stem cell transplant for Wiskott-Aldrich syndrome, so the T cells may come from the graft donor.

This clonotype was found a few times. The chain employs TRBV30 and TRBJ2-5; TRBD1 agrees at 12 bases. The CDR3 is 15 residues long. The V gene's germline CDR1 is GTSNPN and CDR2 SVGIG (reference sequence). V lost 3 bases to trimming and J lost 5 bases; unmatched junction nucleotides: 7. The CDR3 protein is CAWRPGQGAGETQYF. The CDR3, as DNA: TGTGCCTGGAGGCCGGGACAGGGGGCTGGGGAGACCCAGTACTTC.

The chain couples TRBV28 to TRBJ2-7, with 10 bases lining up with TRBD1. The trim removed 0 bases at V and 6 bases at J, leaving 11 bases unmatched. The CDR3 is made up of 17 amino acids. The germline V gene has CDR1 MDHEN and CDR2 SYDVKM. The CDR3 is CASSLWRGQGGIREQYF. The CDR3 nucleotides read TGTGCCAGCAGTTTATGGCGCGGACAGGGGGGAATACGCGAGCAGTACTTC.

This clonotype was counted many times. This chain connects TRBV5-1 to TRBJ2-7, with 9 bases lining up with TRBD2. The CDR3 length is 18 residues. In germline, CDR1 is SGHRS, CDR2 YFSETQ. V shed 2 bases, J shed 2 bases, and the junction held 14 bases outside the gene matches. The CDR3, as DNA: TGCGCCAGCAGCTTATTTTGGACTAGCGCCGATCTCCCCTACGAGCAGTACTTC. Encoded protein: CASSLFWTSADLPYEQYF. The full variable domain, rest sourced from reference TRBV5-1 and TRBJ2-7, is KAGVTQTPRYLIKTRGQQVTLSCSPISGHRSVSWYQQTPGQGLQFLFEYFSETQRNKGNFPGRFSGRQFSNSRSEMNVSTLELGDSALYLCASSLFWTSADLPYEQYFGPGTRLTVT.

Only a few counts were recorded for this clonotype. The V gene is TRBV7-9, the J gene TRBJ2-7; D is possibly TRBD1 or TRBD2 (6 bases each). Per the germline V gene, CDR1 is SEHNR and CDR2 is FQNEAQ (reference sequence). The CDR3 is 15 amino acids. Trimming took off 5 bases at V and 1 base at J, with 15 bases between the two ends. The CDR3 sequence: CASSQGGLPSYEQYF. The CDR3 DNA reads as TGTGCCAGCAGCCAAGGGGGACTCCCGTCCTACGAGCAGTACTTC.

CDR3 sequence reads: CASSQESSGSVSPGELFF. The CDR3, as DNA: TGCGCCAGCAGCCAAGAATCTAGCGGGAGCGTCAGTCCCGGGGAGCTGTTTTTT. V usage is TRBV4-3 and J usage is TRBJ2-2; 10 bases are a match to TRBD2. V lost 0 bases to trimming and J lost 6 bases; unmatched junction nucleotides: 10. Germline-derived CDR1 and CDR2 are LGHNA and YSLEER. The CDR3 length is 18 residues.

The CDR3 reads CSVSGTASNYGYTF. CDR3 in DNA: TGCAGCGTGTCAGGGACAGCCTCTAACTATGGCTACACCTTC. This chain links TRBV29-1 with TRBJ1-2, with 7 positions matching TRBD1. Germline values: CDR1 SQVTM, CDR2 ANQGSEA. This CDR3 region has 14 residues. V lost 6 bases and J lost 0; bases outside the gene matches: 7.

The table lists this clonotype with a few counts. The chain combines TRBV11-2 with TRBJ2-1; 9 bases line up with TRBD1. Per germline, CDR1 SGHAT and CDR2 FQNNGV. This CDR3 region has 17 residues. With 1 base clipped from V and 6 bases from J, the junction kept 10 bases outside the gene matches. CDR3 DNA: TGTGCCAGCAGCTTAGTAGTAGGGACAGGGTCGTTCAATGAGCAGTTCTTC. This codes for CASSLVVGTGSFNEQFF.

The V and J genes are TRBV5-5 and TRBJ2-7; D is uncertain. Trimming shortened V by 3 bases and J by 0 bases, and 10 bases separated the two germline ends. The CDR3 contains 14 residues. The germline CDR1 and CDR2 sequences are SGHKS and YYEKEE (reference sequence). CDR3 residues: CASSYRTLSYEQYF. CDR3 coding DNA: TGTGCCAGCAGCTACCGGACGCTCTCCTACGAGCAGTACTTC.

V is TRBV11-1 and J is TRBJ2-6, with D tentatively TRBD2 (7 bases). The germline CDR1 and CDR2 sequences are SGHAT and FQDESV (reference sequence). The CDR3 is 19 residues long. V was clipped by 0 bases and J by 4 bases, with 19 bases between them. CDR3 bases: TGTGCCAGCAGCTTAGCGGGAGGGACACTCCAAGGAGGGGCCAACGTCCTGACTTTC. Its protein is CASSLAGGTLQGGANVLTF. Combining the CDR3 with reference TRBV11-1 and TRBJ2-6 gives the whole variable domain EAEVAQSPRYKITEKSQAVAFWCDPISGHATLYWYRQILGQGPELLVQFQDESVVDDSQLPKDRFSAERLKGVDSTLKIQPAELGDSAMYLCASSLAGGTLQGGANVLTFGAGSRLTVL.

The gene calls are TRBV5-1 and TRBJ1-1; 10 bases are a match to TRBD1. CDR1 and CDR2 from the germline V gene are SGHRS and YFSETQ. There are 15 residues in the CDR3. J was trimmed by 6 bases and V by 0 bases; bases with no gene match: 5. CDR3 sequence: CASSLGTGGTAEAFF. For the CDR3, the DNA is TGCGCCAGCAGCTTGGGGACAGGGGGGACCGCTGAAGCTTTCTTT.

V and J are TRBV5-1 and TRBJ2-3; weak D call: TRBD2 (5 bases). V lost 1 base and J lost 0, with 12 bases in between. Looked up from germline, CDR1 is SGHRS and CDR2 is YFSETQ. The length of the CDR3 is 16 residues. The CDR3 is CASSLSDYASTDTQYF. The DNA of the CDR3 is TGCGCCAGCAGCTTGTCAGACTACGCAAGCACAGATACGCAGTATTTT.

This clonotype was recorded a few times. The V call is TRBV3-1, the J call TRBJ2-5; D gene ambiguous. Trimming took off 4 bases at V and 5 bases at J, with 14 bases between the two ends. This CDR3 is 14 amino acids long. Germline V CDR1 and CDR2: LGHDT, YNNKEL (reference sequence). The DNA of the CDR3 is TGTGCCAGCAGCCTTCGACCGTTTGGGGAGACCCAGTACTTC. Translation gives CASSLRPFGETQYF.

V and J are TRBV2 and TRBJ2-3; possibly TRBD1 for D (6 bases). Germline values: CDR1 SNHLY, CDR2 FYNNEI. Trimming removed 6 bases at V and 6 bases at J, with 7 bases between. This CDR3 is built from 11 residues. DNA for the CDR3: TGTGCCAGCAGGCAGGGGGATACGCAGTATTTT. This codes for CASRQGDTQYF.

This clonotype was counted only a few times. This chain uses TRBV12-3 or TRBV12-4 with TRBJ2-1; D gene uncertain. The CDR3 loop spans 14 amino acids. Trimming shortened V by 5 bases and J by 4 bases, and 12 bases separated the two germline ends. CDR3 amino acids: CASSLEKSYNEQFF. DNA for the CDR3: TGTGCCAGCAGTCTCGAGAAGAGTTACAATGAGCAGTTCTTC.

The table lists this clonotype with many counts. The chain recombines TRBV12-3 or TRBV12-4 with TRBJ2-1; D gene ambiguous. Trimming shortened V by 7 bases and J by 4 bases, and 20 bases separated the two germline ends. The CDR3 runs to 16 residues. The CDR3 DNA sequence: TGTGCCAGCACCAACCCAGCTCCTGGGCCTTACAATGAGCAGTTCTTC. Protein sequence: CASTNPAPGPYNEQFF.

The chain joins TRBV24-1 to TRBJ2-1, with D hard to call. The CDR3 is 16 amino acids. V was pared by 0 bases and J by 0 bases, with 8 bases between. Germline CDR1 KGHDR, CDR2 SFDVKD. The chain's CDR3 is CATSDLEVSSYNEQFF. The CDR3 DNA sequence: TGTGCCACCAGTGATTTGGAGGTCAGCTCCTACAATGAGCAGTTCTTC.

This chain's CDR3 is CASCFSGRIYEQYF. CDR3 DNA sequence: TGTGCCAGCTGCTTTAGCGGGAGGATATACGAGCAGTACTTC. This chain joins TRBV6-1 and TRBJ2-7, with TRBD2 matching 10 bases. This CDR3 spans 14 amino acids. The J segment lost 4 bases and the V segment lost 8 bases, leaving 8 bases of the junction unmatched. Germline V gives CDR1 MNHNS, CDR2 SASEGT.

The rearrangement uses TRBV7-2 and TRBJ2-3; D gene ambiguous. V was cut by 1 base and J by 5 bases, with 10 bases left in between. The germline V gene has CDR1 SGHTA and CDR2 FQGNSA. The CDR3 totals 14 residues. In DNA, the CDR3 is TGTGCCAGCAGCTTAGGGGCAGGTCAAGATACGCAGTATTTT. It is translated as CASSLGAGQDTQYF.

In its sample, this clonotype was seen a few times. The J gene is TRBJ2-6, the V gene TRBV24-1; TRBD1 or TRBD2 may be the D gene (6 bases each). Between the trimmed V and J ends, which lost 7 bases and 0 bases, there was a span of 15 bases. Germline V gene lookup returns CDR1 KGHDR and CDR2 SFDVKD. There are 17 residues in the CDR3. CDR3 bases: TGTGCCACCAGCAAGGGGGGTCTAAGCTCTGGGGCCAACGTCCTGACTTTC. Translated, it gives CATSKGGLSSGANVLTF.

V gene TRBV4-1 combines with J gene TRBJ2-7; TRBD2 matches at 9 bases. Per germline, CDR1 MGHRA and CDR2 YSYEKL. With 3 bases clipped from V and 6 bases from J, the junction kept 6 bases outside the gene matches. The length of the CDR3 is 14 residues. The CDR3 nucleotides are TGCGCCAGCAGCCATGGAGCGGGGGGATTCGAGCAGTACTTC. It yields the protein CASSHGAGGFEQYF.

This clonotype showed up just a few times. The rearrangement joins TRBV29-1 to TRBJ2-1; D uncertain. V lost 6 bases and J 4 bases, leaving 4 bases between the germline ends. From germline, CDR1 is SQVTM and CDR2 ANQGSEA. The CDR3 runs 10 residues. In nucleotides, the CDR3 is TGCAGCGTGAGTTACAATGAGCAGTTCTTC. Residues: CSVSYNEQFF.

The chain uses TRBV7-2 and TRBJ2-1; no clear D. Germline assignment: CDR1 SGHTA and CDR2 FQGNSA. The CDR3 consists of 11 residues. Trimming removed 2 bases from V and 9 bases from J, with 5 bases in between. The CDR3, as DNA: TGTGCCAGCAGCTTACCCGCTGAGCAGTTCTTC. Translation: CASSLPAEQFF. The variable domain in full, completed from reference TRBV7-2 and TRBJ2-1, reads GAGVSQSPSNKVTEKGKDVELRCDPISGHTALYWYRQSLGQGLEFLIYFQGNSAPDKSGLPSDRFSAERTGGSVSTLTIQRTQQEDSAVYLCASSLPAEQFFGPGTRLTVL.

CDR3 in amino acids: CASSLNYYGYTF. The CDR3 coding sequence is TGTGCCAGCAGTTTGAACTACTATGGCTACACCTTC. The J gene is TRBJ1-2, the V gene TRBV12-3 or TRBV12-4; D not certain. Trimming stripped 3 bases from V and 3 bases from J, with 5 bases between. CDR3 size: 12 residues.

In this sample, this clonotype turned up a few times. The gene calls are TRBV24-1 and TRBJ2-5; 8 nucleotides match TRBD1. Germline-derived CDR1 and CDR2 are KGHDR and SFDVKD. The CDR3 has 15 amino acids. The trim removed 3 bases at V and 4 bases at J, leaving 6 bases unmatched. Here the CDR3 DNA reads TGTGCCACCAGTGATCCCAATACAGGGGGAGAGACCCAGTACTTC. It translates to CATSDPNTGGETQYF.

This clonotype was seen repeatedly, ten times or more. The CDR3 here is CASSQAGTGQETQYF. The CDR3 nucleotides read TGCGCCAGCAGCCAAGCTGGGACTGGACAAGAGACCCAGTACTTC. The J gene is TRBJ2-5, the V gene TRBV4-3, with D tentatively TRBD2 (6 bases). The CDR3 is made up of 15 amino acids. Germline V gene data show CDR1 as LGHNA and CDR2 as YSLEER. V was shortened by 1 base and J by 2 bases, with 11 bases between the two germline ends.

The rearrangement uses TRBV4-1 and TRBJ2-5; TRBD2 matches at 13 bases. The V and J ends lost 5 bases and 5 bases, in that order; junction bases with no gene match: 8. The CDR3 is 16 residues long. CDR1 is MGHRA, CDR2 YSYEKL, per germline. CDR3 residues: CASSFGLAGERETQYF. As DNA, the CDR3 is TGCGCCAGCAGCTTCGGACTAGCGGGAGAGCGGGAGACCCAGTACTTC.

The chain employs TRBV18 and TRBJ2-6; 7 bases are a match to TRBD1. CDR1 KGHSH and CDR2 LQKENI come from the germline V gene. This CDR3 has 19 residues. Trimming cost V 0 bases and J 0 bases; bases outside gene matches: 8. In DNA form, the CDR3 reads TGTGCCAGCTCACCACCAGTCAGGGGGAAGAGCTCTGGGGCCAACGTCCTGACTTTC. Translating it yields CASSPPVRGKSSGANVLTF.

This clonotype was seen a few times. This chain links TRBV19 with TRBJ2-1; 9 bases are shared with TRBD2. This CDR3 has 16 residues. In germline, CDR1 is LNHDA, CDR2 SQIVND (reference sequence). J gave up 5 bases and V 4 bases, and 9 bases lay outside the gene matches. Here the CDR3 DNA reads TGTGCCAGTAGTAGCTTCACAGCGGGGGGTGACAATGAGCAGTTCTTC. This codes for CASSSFTAGGDNEQFF. Using reference TRBV19 and TRBJ2-1 for the parts outside the CDR3, the full variable domain is DGGITQSPKYLFRKEGQNVTLSCEQNLNHDAMYWYRQDPGQGLRLIYYSQIVNDFQKGDIAEGYSVSREKKESFPLTVTSAQKNPTAFYLCASSSFTAGGDNEQFFGPGTRLTVL.

J is TRBJ1-2 and V is TRBV7-9, with D maybe TRBD1 (6 bases). This CDR3 has 16 residues. Deletions cut 2 bases from V and 2 bases from J, with 15 bases between. CDR1 and CDR2 from the germline V gene are SEHNR and FQNEAQ (reference sequence). The CDR3 loop is CASSLQGNYPNYGYTF. The CDR3 bases are TGTGCCAGCAGCTTACAGGGGAACTACCCCAACTATGGCTACACCTTC.